The sequence of this T cell receptor beta chain was determined in a study of Graves' ophthalmopathy and Graves' hyperthyroidism. Overall study results and limits: Ophthalmopathy progression cases were predicted by the model with approximately 70% sensitivity and roughly 72% specificity.

Transcripts of RNA were the source for amplifying TCR beta CDR3 regions. Scientists carried out first-round RT-PCR using HTBI primers and then a second-round multiplex PCR. TCRdb processed the multiplex PCR reads anew with MiXCR; each CDR3 protein has one entry. The top ten clones hold 44% of a sample with some 750,000 distinct CDR3 sequences, approximately 40% of them seen once. This clonotype has a handful of counts. Antigen: not known. Those donors who had ophthalmopathy presented with moderate-to-severe activity, a CAS of ≥3, a NOSPECS of ≥4 and a duration under 3 months. Diagnosis relied on clinical symptoms, serum thyroxine, TRAb, thyroid ultrasound and orbital computed tomography. This sequence was found in an adult man with Graves' ophthalmopathy. Source material: peripheral blood.

The CDR3 region has the DNA TGTGCCAGCACCAACCTAAGGGCCAATCAGCCCCAGCATTTT. Translated: CASTNLRANQPQHF. The chain is built from TRBV12-3 or TRBV12-4 and TRBJ1-5; D gene ambiguous. The CDR3 has 14 residues. V was trimmed by 7 bases and J by 3 bases, leaving 13 bases between them.